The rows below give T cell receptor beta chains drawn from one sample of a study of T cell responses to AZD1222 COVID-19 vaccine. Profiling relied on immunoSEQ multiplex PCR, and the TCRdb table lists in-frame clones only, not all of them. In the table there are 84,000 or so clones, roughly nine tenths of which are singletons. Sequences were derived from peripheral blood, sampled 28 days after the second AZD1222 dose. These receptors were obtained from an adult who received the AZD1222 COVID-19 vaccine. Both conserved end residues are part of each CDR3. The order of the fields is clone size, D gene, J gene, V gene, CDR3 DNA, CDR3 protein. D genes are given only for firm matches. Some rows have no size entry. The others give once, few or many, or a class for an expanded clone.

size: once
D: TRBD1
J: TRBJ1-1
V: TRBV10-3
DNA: TGTGCCATCAGTCAACAGGGGGCTGGGACTGAAGCTTTCTTT
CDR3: CAISQQGAGTEAFF

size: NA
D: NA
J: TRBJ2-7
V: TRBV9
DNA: TGTGCCAGCAGCGTAGCGGGGGAGCAGGGGCTCGAGCAGTACTTC
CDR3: CASSVAGEQGLEQYF

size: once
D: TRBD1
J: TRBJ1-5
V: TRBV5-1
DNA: TGCGCCAGCAGCTTGGGGACAGGGGGCTATCAGCCCCAGCATTTT
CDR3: CASSLGTGGYQPQHF

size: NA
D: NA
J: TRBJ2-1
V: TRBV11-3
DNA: TGTGCCAGTAGCGGCAGGGGGGAGAATTCCTACAATGAGCAGTTCTTC
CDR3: CASSGRGENSYNEQFF

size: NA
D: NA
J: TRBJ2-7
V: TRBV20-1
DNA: TGCAGTGCTAGTAGAGCGATCTACGAGCAGTACTTC
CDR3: CSASRAIYEQYF

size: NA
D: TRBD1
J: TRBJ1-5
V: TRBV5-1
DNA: TGCGCCAGCAGCTTGGAGACAGGGGGCGGTCAGCCCCAGCATTTT
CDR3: CASSLETGGGQPQHF

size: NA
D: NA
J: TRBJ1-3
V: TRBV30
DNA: TGTGCCTGGAGTGGGGGGCTCTCTGGAAACACCATATATTTT
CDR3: CAWSGGLSGNTIYF

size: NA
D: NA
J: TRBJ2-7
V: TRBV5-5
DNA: TGTGCCAGCAGCCTGATAGGACTCACGATCTACGAGCAGTACTTC
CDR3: CASSLIGLTIYEQYF

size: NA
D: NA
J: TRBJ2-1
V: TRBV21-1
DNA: TGTGCCAGCAGCAGAGCAGGGAGCCCCTACAATGAGCAGTTCTTC
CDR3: CASSRAGSPYNEQFF

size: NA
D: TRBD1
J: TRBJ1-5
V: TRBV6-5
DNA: TGTGCCAGCAGATTACCGGGACAGAACAATCAGCCCCAGCATTTT
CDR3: CASRLPGQNNQPQHF

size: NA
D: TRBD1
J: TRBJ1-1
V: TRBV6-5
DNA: TGTGCCAGCCGCCAACAGGGGGCTGGAACTGAAGCTTTCTTT
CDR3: CASRQQGAGTEAFF

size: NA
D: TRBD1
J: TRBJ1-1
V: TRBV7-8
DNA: TGTGCCAGCAGCTTTAGGAGCGGGCAGGGGGCCGCCACTGAAGCTTTCTTT
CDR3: CASSFRSGQGAATEAFF

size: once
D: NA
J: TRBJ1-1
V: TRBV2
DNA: TGTGCCAGCAGTGTACAAGGGTTGGGAAGCACTGAAGCTTTCTTT
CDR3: CASSVQGLGSTEAFF

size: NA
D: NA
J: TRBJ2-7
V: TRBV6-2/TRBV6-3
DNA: TGTGCCAGCAGTTACTCGTCGGTACTTAAAGCCGAGCAGTACTTC
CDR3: CASSYSSVLKAEQYF

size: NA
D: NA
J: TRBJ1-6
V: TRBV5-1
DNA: TGCGCCAGCAGTCTACAGGGTATTGGTAATTCACCCCTCCACTTT
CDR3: CASSLQGIGNSPLHF

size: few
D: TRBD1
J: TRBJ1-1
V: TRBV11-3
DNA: TGTGCCAGCAGCCCCCGGACAGGCTTGAACACTGAAGCTTTCTTT
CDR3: CASSPRTGLNTEAFF

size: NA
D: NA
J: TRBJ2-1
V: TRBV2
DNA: TGTGCCAGCAGAGAGCCCCTAGCGACCCATGAGCAGTTCTTC
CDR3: CASREPLATHEQFF

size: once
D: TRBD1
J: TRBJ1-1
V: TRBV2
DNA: TGTGCCAGCAGAATTGACAGGGTGTCTGAAGCTTTCTTT
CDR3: CASRIDRVSEAFF

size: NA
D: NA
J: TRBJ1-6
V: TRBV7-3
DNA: TGTGCCAGCAGCTTAGGGGACGAAAGGCCCCTCCACTTT
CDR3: CASSLGDERPLHF

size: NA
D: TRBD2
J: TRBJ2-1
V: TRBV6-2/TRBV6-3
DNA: TGTGCCAGCAGTTACTCGGGCGGGGGCTACAATGAGCAGTTCTTC
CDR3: CASSYSGGGYNEQFF

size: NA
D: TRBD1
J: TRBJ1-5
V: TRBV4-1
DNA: TGCGCCAGCAGCCATCCCGGGACAGGGATGGGTCGGGATCAGCCCCAGCATTTT
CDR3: CASSHPGTGMGRDQPQHF

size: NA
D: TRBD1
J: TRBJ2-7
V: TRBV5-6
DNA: TGTGCCAGCAGCTGGCTGAGACAGGGCCACTACGAGCAGTACTTC
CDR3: CASSWLRQGHYEQYF

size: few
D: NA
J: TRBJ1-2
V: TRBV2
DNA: TGTGCCAGCAGTGAAAGGGGGGGTGGCTACACCTTC
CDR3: CASSERGGGYTF

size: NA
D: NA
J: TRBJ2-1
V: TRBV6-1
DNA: TGTGCCAGCAGTTTCGGCGAGTCGTATGAGCAGTTCTTC
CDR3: CASSFGESYEQFF

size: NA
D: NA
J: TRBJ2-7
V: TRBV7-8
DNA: TGTGCCAGCAGCTTAGCGGAGGGAAGCTCCTACGAGCAGTACTTC
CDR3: CASSLAEGSSYEQYF

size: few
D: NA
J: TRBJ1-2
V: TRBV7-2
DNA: TGTGCCAGCAGCTTAGACCCGAACTATGGCTACACCTTC
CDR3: CASSLDPNYGYTF

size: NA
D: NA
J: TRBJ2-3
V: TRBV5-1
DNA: TGCGCCAGCAGCTTGGCGGGGAGCACAGATACGCAGTATTTT
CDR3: CASSLAGSTDTQYF

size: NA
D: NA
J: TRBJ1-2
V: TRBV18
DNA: TGTGCCAGCTCACCACCGTCATCCGGGAATGGCTACACCTTC
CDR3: CASSPPSSGNGYTF

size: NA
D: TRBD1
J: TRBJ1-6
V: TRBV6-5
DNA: TGTGCCAGCAGCCAGACAGGGGGCGGGTATTCACCCCTCCACTTT
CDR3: CASSQTGGGYSPLHF

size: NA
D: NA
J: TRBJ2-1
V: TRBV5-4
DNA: TGTGCCAGCAGCTTGGGAGGCAGTCTTAGCTCCTACAATGAGCAGTTCTTC
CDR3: CASSLGGSLSSYNEQFF

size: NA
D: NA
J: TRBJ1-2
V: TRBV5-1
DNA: TGCGCCAGCAGCGGCTCGTTGGCTGGGGATGGCTACACCTTC
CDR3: CASSGSLAGDGYTF

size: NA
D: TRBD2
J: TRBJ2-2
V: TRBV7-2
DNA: TGTGCCAGCTCGCGAGGACTAGCGGGTTGGACCGGGGAGCTGTTTTTT
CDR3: CASSRGLAGWTGELFF

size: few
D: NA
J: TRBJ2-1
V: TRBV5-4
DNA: TGTGCCAGCAGCTTGGGCGGAACCCACTACAATGAGCAGTTCTTC
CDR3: CASSLGGTHYNEQFF

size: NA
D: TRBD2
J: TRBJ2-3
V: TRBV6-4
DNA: TGTGCCAGCAGAGAGAGCGGGGGGTCCACAGATACGCAGTATTTT
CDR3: CASRESGGSTDTQYF

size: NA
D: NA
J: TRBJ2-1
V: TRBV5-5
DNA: TGTGCCAGCAGCTGGGGGGATTTGGGCAGGCGTGAGCAGTTCTTC
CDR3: CASSWGDLGRREQFF

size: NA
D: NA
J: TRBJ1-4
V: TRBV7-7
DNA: TGTGCCAGCAGCTCCACGCCTCGGGGCGAGAGGGCAACTAATGAAAAACTGTTTTTT
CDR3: CASSSTPRGERATNEKLFF

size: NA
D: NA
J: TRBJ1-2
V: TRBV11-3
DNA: TGTGCCAGCAGCCGGGACATCCGCTATGGCTACACCTTC
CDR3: CASSRDIRYGYTF

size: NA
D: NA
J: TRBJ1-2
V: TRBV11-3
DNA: TGTGCCAGCAGCCCCGCTTGGGGGGCCGACTATGGCTACACCTTC
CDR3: CASSPAWGADYGYTF

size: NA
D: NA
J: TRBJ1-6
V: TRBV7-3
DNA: TGTGCCAGCAGCTTAGATCCAGGGAATTCACCCCTCCACTTT
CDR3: CASSLDPGNSPLHF

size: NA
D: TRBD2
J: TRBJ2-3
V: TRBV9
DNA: TGTGCCAGCAGCGAGGGACTATTGCAGTATTTT
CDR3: CASSEGLLQYF

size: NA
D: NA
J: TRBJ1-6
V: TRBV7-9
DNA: TGTGCCAGCAGCTTAGAGGGCACCTATAATTCACCCCTCCACTTT
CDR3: CASSLEGTYNSPLHF

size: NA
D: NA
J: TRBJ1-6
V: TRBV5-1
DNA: TGCGCCAGCAGCTTGGTTTCAGGCAATTCACCCCTCCACTTT
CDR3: CASSLVSGNSPLHF

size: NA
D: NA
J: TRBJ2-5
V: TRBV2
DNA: TGTGCCAGCAGTGTCGGGGGATCCGCTGAGACCCAGTACTTC
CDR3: CASSVGGSAETQYF

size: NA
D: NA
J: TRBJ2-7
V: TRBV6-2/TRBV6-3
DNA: TGTGCCAGCAGCCACGACTGGCCGAGGGAGCAGTACTTC
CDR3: CASSHDWPREQYF

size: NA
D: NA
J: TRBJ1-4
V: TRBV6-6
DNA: TGTGCCAGCCTTTATCGGCGTGAAAAACTGTTTTTT
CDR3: CASLYRREKLFF

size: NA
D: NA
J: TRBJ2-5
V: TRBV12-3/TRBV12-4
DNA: TGTGCCAGCAGCTCCTTCGCCGGGGAGACCCAGTACTTC
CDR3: CASSSFAGETQYF

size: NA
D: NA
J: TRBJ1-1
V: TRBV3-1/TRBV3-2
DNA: TGTGCCAGCAGCCCACAGGGTAGGACTGAAGCTTTCTTT
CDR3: CASSPQGRTEAFF

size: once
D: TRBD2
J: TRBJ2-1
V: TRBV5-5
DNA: TGTGCCAGTGGACTAGCGGTATACAATGAGCAGTTCTTC
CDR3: CASGLAVYNEQFF

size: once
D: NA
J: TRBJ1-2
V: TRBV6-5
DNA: TGTGCCAGCAGTCCCACAGGTTATGGCTACACCTTC
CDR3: CASSPTGYGYTF

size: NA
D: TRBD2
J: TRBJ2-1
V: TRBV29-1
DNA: TGCAGCGTTGAAGATCGGTCGAGCGGGATGGATGAGCAGTTCTTC
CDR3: CSVEDRSSGMDEQFF